The 17 T cell receptor beta chains below come from one sample, sequenced in a study of T cell changes during pregnancy in multiple sclerosis. Here immunoSEQ multiplex PCR was the method, and the copy in TCRdb shows in-frame clones only, minus some. The data contain under 70,000 clones, about 94% of them singletons. Sequenced here: CD8+ T cells from peripheral blood mononuclear cells, sampled after pregnancy. The receptors derive from a female donor with multiple sclerosis, enrolled in a pregnancy study.

The chain links TRBV9 to TRBJ2-3; 11 bases match TRBD1. The V segment lost 3 bases and the J segment 10 bases; nucleotides outside the gene matches: 7. The germline V gene encodes CDR1 SGDLS and CDR2 YYNGEE. This CDR3 region has 14 residues. The CDR3 reads CASSGGQGVRPQYF. CDR3 nucleotide sequence: TGTGCCAGCAGCGGGGGACAGGGGGTCCGTCCGCAGTATTTT. Filled out from reference TRBV9 and TRBJ2-3, the complete variable domain reads DSGVTQTPKHLITATGQRVTLRCSPRSGDLSVYWYQQSLDQGLQFLIQYYNGEERAKGNILERFSAQQFPDLHSELNLSSLELGDSALYFCASSGGQGVRPQYFGPGTRLTVL.

This rearrangement joins TRBV27 to TRBJ2-1; 10 bases map to TRBD2. There are 15 residues in the CDR3. Germline loops: CDR1 MNHEY, CDR2 SMNVEV (reference sequence). Germline trimming cut 5 bases from V and 4 bases from J; bases unmatched to any gene: 5. The CDR3 is CASSKLAGLYNEQFF. CDR3 DNA sequence: TGTGCCAGCAGTAAACTAGCGGGGCTTTACAATGAGCAGTTCTTC.

This clone occurred a few times. This chain links TRBV5-8 with TRBJ2-3; no reliable D call. Germline V gene sequence: CDR1 SGHTS, CDR2 YDEGEE. Trimming removed 0 bases at V and 3 bases at J, with 14 bases between. The CDR3 length is 16 residues. The CDR3 loop reads CASSLDARRATDTQYF. Written as DNA, the CDR3 is TGTGCCAGCAGCTTGGATGCGAGAAGAGCGACAGATACGCAGTATTTT.

The V and J genes are TRBV7-9 and TRBJ2-3, with 10 bases matching TRBD2. The germline V gene encodes CDR1 SEHNR and CDR2 FQNEAQ (reference sequence). The CDR3 contains 16 residues. V shed 2 bases and J 0 bases; nucleotides not matched to a gene: 2. CDR3 in DNA: TGTGCCAGCAGCTTACCTAGCGGGGGTAGCACAGATACGCAGTATTTT. Amino acids: CASSLPSGGSTDTQYF.

The chain recombines TRBV6-5 with TRBJ1-5; no reliable D call. Trimming removed 2 bases from V and 3 bases from J, with 11 bases in between. The CDR3 consists of 15 residues. Per the germline V gene, CDR1 is MNHEY and CDR2 is SVGAGI. Written as DNA, the CDR3 is TGTGCCAGCAGTTACATGGCCGGGTTCAATCAGCCCCAGCATTTT. Amino acids: CASSYMAGFNQPQHF.

The rearrangement joins TRBV5-5 to TRBJ2-7; D ambiguous. Germline V gives CDR1 SGHKS, CDR2 YYEKEE (reference sequence). There are 11 residues in the CDR3. V was trimmed by 4 bases and J by 3 bases, leaving 5 bases between them. CDR3 nucleotide sequence: TGTGCCAGCAGCCTTATCTACGAGCAGTACTTC. Translated, it gives CASSLIYEQYF.

The J gene is TRBJ1-1, the V gene TRBV4-1; 7 bases match TRBD1. The CDR3 has 15 amino acids. The V gene end was trimmed by 0 bases and the J gene end by 0 bases; junction bases not matched to a gene: 1. CDR1 is MGHRA and CDR2 is YSYEKL in the germline V gene. CDR3 sequence reads: CASSQEGGMNTEAFF. The CDR3 region has the DNA TGCGCCAGCAGCCAAGAAGGGGGCATGAACACTGAAGCTTTCTTT.

V and J are TRBV9 and TRBJ1-2; no definite D call. In germline, CDR1 is SGDLS, CDR2 YYNGEE. The CDR3 length is 16 residues. Trimming stripped 3 bases from V and 8 bases from J, with 23 bases between. CDR3 sequence reads: CASSDPSRGHLQGYTF. The CDR3 coding sequence is TGTGCCAGCAGCGACCCCTCACGAGGGCACCTACAGGGCTACACCTTC.

V is TRBV29-1 and J is TRBJ2-2; 9 nucleotides match TRBD1. V was clipped by 5 bases and J by 4 bases; unmatched bases: 5. Germline assignment: CDR1 SQVTM and CDR2 ANQGSEA. The CDR3 is made up of 14 amino acids. Here the CDR3 reads CSVYPGQGTGELFF. Here the CDR3 DNA reads TGCAGCGTTTATCCGGGACAGGGCACCGGGGAGCTGTTTTTT.

V gene TRBV6-1 combines with J gene TRBJ2-1, with 8 nucleotides matching TRBD2. V dropped 1 base and J dropped 0; count of bases not matched to a gene: 5. The CDR3 loop spans 17 amino acids. CDR1 and CDR2 from the germline V gene are MNHNS and SASEGT. CDR3 in DNA: TGTGCCAGCAGTGAAGTTCGCGGGGGGAGCTCCTACAATGAGCAGTTCTTC. It codes for CASSEVRGGSSYNEQFF.

V is TRBV13 and J is TRBJ2-3; tentatively, D is TRBD2 (5 bases). The V gene's germline CDR1 is PRHDT and CDR2 FYEKMQ (reference sequence). The CDR3 totals 14 residues. V lost 4 bases and J lost 4, with 12 bases in between. This chain's CDR3 is CASSSPSSSDTQYF. As DNA, the CDR3 is TGTGCCAGCAGCTCCCCTTCTAGCTCAGATACGCAGTATTTT. The full variable domain, its missing parts supplied by reference TRBV13 and TRBJ2-3, is AAGVIQSPRHLIKEKRETATLKCYPIPRHDTVYWYQQGPGQDPQFLISFYEKMQSDKGSIPDRFSAQQFSDYHSELNMSSLELGDSALYFCASSSPSSSDTQYFGPGTRLTVL.

The V call is TRBV4-1, the J call TRBJ2-7, with 11 nucleotides matching TRBD1. Per germline, CDR1 MGHRA and CDR2 YSYEKL. V was clipped by 4 bases and J by 2 bases; unmatched bases: 7. This CDR3 region has 16 residues. The CDR3 is CASSPADRGLTYEQYF. For the CDR3, the DNA is TGCGCCAGCAGCCCAGCGGACAGGGGGCTTACCTACGAGCAGTACTTC.

The gene calls are TRBV2 and TRBJ1-5; the match to TRBD1 covers 7 bases. Germline CDR1 and CDR2: SNHLY and FYNNEI. This CDR3 comprises 10 residues. V was clipped by 6 bases and J by 14 bases; unmatched bases: 4. In nucleotides, the CDR3 is TGTGCCAGCAGGGGGACAGTAGAGCATTTT. Translated, it gives CASRGTVEHF.

The chain combines TRBV11-2 with TRBJ2-1; 9 bases are a match to TRBD2. CDR1 and CDR2 from the germline V gene are SGHAT and FQNNGV. The CDR3 extends over 16 amino acids. J was trimmed by 0 bases and V by 5 bases; bases with no gene match: 5. The CDR3 region is CASSPTSGISYNEQFF. The CDR3 DNA follows: TGTGCCAGCAGCCCGACTAGCGGTATCTCCTACAATGAGCAGTTCTTC.

The chain joins TRBV27 to TRBJ2-3; D is unresolved. Germline V gene lookup returns CDR1 MNHEY and CDR2 SMNVEV (reference sequence). The V end lost 2 bases, the J end lost 4 bases, and 13 bases lay between the germline ends. The CDR3 runs 15 residues. The CDR3 protein is CASSLRRSQADTQYF. The DNA of the CDR3 is TGTGCCAGCAGTTTAAGGCGATCGCAGGCAGATACGCAGTATTTT.

The J gene is TRBJ1-3, the V gene TRBV6-5, with TRBD1 matching 9 bases. CDR1 and CDR2 (germline): MNHEY, SVGAGI. There are 14 residues in the CDR3. The V and J ends lost 6 bases and 8 bases, in that order; junction bases with no gene match: 8. Here the CDR3 reads CASRQQGAADTIYF. The CDR3 DNA sequence: TGTGCCAGCAGGCAACAGGGGGCGGCGGACACCATATATTTT.

The chain recombines TRBV4-1 with TRBJ2-1; the match to TRBD2 covers 9 bases. CDR3 size: 17 residues. Germline V gene lookup returns CDR1 MGHRA and CDR2 YSYEKL. V was clipped by 0 bases and J by 4 bases; unmatched bases: 7. In DNA, the CDR3 is TGCGCCAGCAGCCAAGATGCCGCGGGAGGGTTTTACAATGAGCAGTTCTTC. This sequence encodes CASSQDAAGGFYNEQFF.